These 7 T cell receptor beta chains originate from one sample sequenced in a study of T-cell reconstitution after alpha-beta-depleted transplantation in children. The authors prepared the TCRbeta library with unique molecular identifiers. MiXCR was run by TCRdb on the PCR reads, yielding one entry per CDR3 protein. The sample yields approximately 89,000 distinct CDR3 sequences, around 16% seen once. Specimen: PBMCs, mostly from graft donor cells, collected 180 days after TCRalphabeta/CD19-depleted stem cell transplant. Receptor source: a male patient between 2 and 10 years old who had a stem cell transplant for acute lymphoblastic leukemia, so the T cells may come from the graft donor.

This clonotype was recorded a few times. The chain couples TRBV10-3 to TRBJ1-5; D gene ambiguous. Germline CDR1 is ENHRY and CDR2 is SYGVKD. CDR3 size: 13 residues. V dropped 3 bases and J dropped 5 bases, with 8 bases sitting between them. The CDR3 here is CAISDRGDQPQHF. The CDR3 region has the DNA TGTGCCATCAGTGACCGGGGTGATCAGCCCCAGCATTTT.

The chain joins TRBV10-3 to TRBJ2-7, with 7 bases identical to TRBD1. The CDR3 covers 14 residues. Germline loops: CDR1 ENHRY, CDR2 SYGVKD. Trimming took 5 bases from V and 3 from J; bases not matched to a gene: 7. This CDR3 is CAISSAGTDYEQYF. In nucleotides, the CDR3 is TGTGCCATCAGTTCAGCCGGGACAGACTACGAGCAGTACTTC.

V and J are TRBV11-1 and TRBJ2-1; 10 bases fit TRBD1. Germline assignment: CDR1 SGHAT and CDR2 FQDESV (reference sequence). With 5 bases clipped from V and 9 bases from J, the junction kept 16 bases outside the gene matches. This CDR3 has 17 residues. CDR3 sequence (DNA): TGTGCCAGCAGCCTTAGCCCTACAGGACAGGGGGAGGGTGAGCAGTTCTTC. Residues: CASSLSPTGQGEGEQFF. The full variable domain, its missing parts supplied by reference TRBV11-1 and TRBJ2-1, is EAEVAQSPRYKITEKSQAVAFWCDPISGHATLYWYRQILGQGPELLVQFQDESVVDDSQLPKDRFSAERLKGVDSTLKIQPAELGDSAMYLCASSLSPTGQGEGEQFFGPGTRLTVL.

At least ten counts were recorded for this clonotype. Written as DNA, the CDR3 is TGCGCCAGCAGCCCCCTGCCGCCTTACGAGCAGTACTTC. Translating it yields CASSPLPPYEQYF. This chain uses TRBV5-1 with TRBJ2-7, with D hard to call. Trimming took 4 bases from V and 4 from J, leaving 12 bases between them. This CDR3 has 13 residues. Germline V gene sequence: CDR1 SGHRS, CDR2 YFSETQ. Full variable domain (rest looked up from reference TRBV5-1 and TRBJ2-7): KAGVTQTPRYLIKTRGQQVTLSCSPISGHRSVSWYQQTPGQGLQFLFEYFSETQRNKGNFPGRFSGRQFSNSRSEMNVSTLELGDSALYLCASSPLPPYEQYFGPGTRLTVT.

Only one count was recorded for this clonotype. The chain joins TRBV7-2 to TRBJ2-3; D unclear. From germline, CDR1 is SGHTA and CDR2 FQGNSA. The V and J ends lost 1 base and 0 bases respectively, with 14 bases between them. The CDR3 has 17 residues. The CDR3 sequence is CASSLVLLPTSTDTQYF. The CDR3 DNA reads TGTGCCAGCAGCTTAGTACTCCTCCCCACTAGCACAGATACGCAGTATTTT.

The CDR3 protein is CASSFSGGRTDTQYF. The CDR3 DNA reads as TGTGCCAGCAGTTTTTCCGGGGGGCGCACAGATACGCAGTATTTT. This sequence joins TRBV12-3 or TRBV12-4 and TRBJ2-3; tentatively, D is TRBD2 (7 bases). Trimming pared 3 bases from V and 1 base from J, leaving 11 bases between. The CDR3 consists of 15 residues.

This clonotype was counted a few times. The chain joins TRBV10-3 to TRBJ2-3; 8 nucleotides match TRBD1. The V gene's germline CDR1 is ENHRY and CDR2 SYGVKD. The ends lost 6 bases at V and 3 bases at J; junction bases unmatched: 8. CDR3 length: 15 residues. The CDR3 nucleotides read TGTGCCATCAGCTCTGGACAGGGAGAAACAGATACGCAGTATTTT. It translates to CAISSGQGETDTQYF.